This TCR beta chain was retrieved from a study of blood T cells in healthy people across ages. Broader study findings: CMV status of donors was unknown, possibly confounding expanded clonotype changes.

This CDR3 comprises 16 residues. Per the germline V gene, CDR1 is MNHEY and CDR2 is SVGAGI. The V and J ends lost 5 bases and 4 bases respectively, with 15 bases between them. This clonotype was seen at least ten times. The antigen remains undetermined. The second PCR ran roughly 6 to 12 cycles with a sample-barcoded 5' primer and J-beta primers. With 12 random nucleotides, a template-switch adaptor tagged each individual cDNA molecule. Samples each returned at least 2.5 million CDR3-containing paired-end reads. In TCRdb, the 5' RACE reads were re-called with MiXCR into one record per CDR3 protein. The table lists 600,000 or so distinct CDR3 sequences, around 50% of them singletons. PBMCs numbering at least 7 million were isolated per sample.

This chain connects TRBV6-5 to TRBJ2-6; no firm D call. The TCR was taken from a man older than 75 in good health. Sequencing used blood. The CDR3 DNA is TGTGCCAGCAGTCTCACCTGGGGTGCCGGGGCCAACGTCCTGACTTTC. Protein sequence: CASSLTWGAGANVLTF.